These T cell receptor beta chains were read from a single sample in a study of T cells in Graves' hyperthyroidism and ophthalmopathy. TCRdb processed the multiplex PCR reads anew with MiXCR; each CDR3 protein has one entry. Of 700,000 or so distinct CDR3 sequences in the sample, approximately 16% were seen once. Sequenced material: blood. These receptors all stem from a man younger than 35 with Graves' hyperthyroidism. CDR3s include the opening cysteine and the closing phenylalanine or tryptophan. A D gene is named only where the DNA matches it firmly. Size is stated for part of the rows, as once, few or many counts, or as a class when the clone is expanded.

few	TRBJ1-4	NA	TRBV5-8	TGTGCCAGCAGCTTTGGACGGAATGAAAAACTGTTTTTT	CASSFGRNEKLFF
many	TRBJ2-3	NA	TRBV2	TGTGCCAGCAGTGACGGGAGTAGCGCAGATACGCAGTATTTT	CASSDGSSADTQYF
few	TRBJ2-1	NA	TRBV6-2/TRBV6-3	TGTGCCAGCGGTCCCAGCGGGCAAATGAACAATGAGCAGTTCTTC	CASGPSGQMNNEQFF
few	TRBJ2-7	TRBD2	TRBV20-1	TGCAGTGCTATGGGACTTCGGGACTACAAGACCGGAGAGCAGTACTTC	CSAMGLRDYKTGEQYF
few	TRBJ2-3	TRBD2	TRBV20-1	TGCAGTGCTAGGAGACTAGCGGTAGATACGCAGTATTTT	CSARRLAVDTQYF
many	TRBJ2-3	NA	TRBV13	TGTGCCAGCAGCTTAGTCGGGATTAGCACAGATACGCAGTATTTT	CASSLVGISTDTQYF
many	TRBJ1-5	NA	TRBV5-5	TGTGCCAGCAGCTTAAATATTAATGGCAATCAGCCCCAGCATTTT	CASSLNINGNQPQHF
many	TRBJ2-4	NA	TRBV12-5	TGTGCTAGTGGTTTGGAATTGGCTCAGTACTTC	CASGLELAQYF
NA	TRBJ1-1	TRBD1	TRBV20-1	TGCAGTGCTTCGGACAGGGCGGACACTGAAGCTTTCTTT	CSASDRADTEAFF
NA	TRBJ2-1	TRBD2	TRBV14	TGTGCCAGCAGCCAAGAGGTCGCGACTAGCGGGAGAGGTAGGAATGAGCAGTTCTTC	CASSQEVATSGRGRNEQFF
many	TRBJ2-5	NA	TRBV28	TGTGCCAGCAGCATCGGACAGGGAGGGGAGACCCAGTACTTC	CASSIGQGGETQYF
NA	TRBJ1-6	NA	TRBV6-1	TGTGCCAGCAGTTGGAGGGATTCACCCCTCCACTTT	CASSWRDSPLHF
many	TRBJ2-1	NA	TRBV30	TGTGCCTGGAGTTCTTCTAGTCGTAATGAGCAGTTCTTC	CAWSSSSRNEQFF
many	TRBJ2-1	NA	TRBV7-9	TGTGCCAGCAGCACTATGCGTTCTCCAAACAATGAGCAGTTCTTC	CASSTMRSPNNEQFF
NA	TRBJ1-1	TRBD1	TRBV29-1	TGCAGCGTTGATCAGGGGCGGGACAGCTACCCGGGGACTGAAGCTTTCTTT	CSVDQGRDSYPGTEAFF
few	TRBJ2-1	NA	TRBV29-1	TGCAGCGTTTTAGCAGTATCCCTCGATGAGCAGTTCTTC	CSVLAVSLDEQFF
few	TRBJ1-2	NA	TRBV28	TGTGCCAGCCGACCCACGGGTTGGTCTGGGACATCTAACTATGGCTACACCTTC	CASRPTGWSGTSNYGYTF
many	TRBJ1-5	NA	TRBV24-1	TGTGCCACCAGTGACGAGGATCAGCCCCAGCATTTT	CATSDEDQPQHF
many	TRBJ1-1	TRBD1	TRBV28	TGTGCCAGCAGCCGGACAGGTAACACTGAAGCTTTCTTT	CASSRTGNTEAFF
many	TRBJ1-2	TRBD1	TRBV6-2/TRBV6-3	TGTGCCAGCAGTCAGACAGGGAACTATGGCTACACCTTC	CASSQTGNYGYTF
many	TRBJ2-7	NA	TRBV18	TGTGCCAGCTCACCAAACAGGGAAGGGTACGAGCAGTACTTC	CASSPNREGYEQYF
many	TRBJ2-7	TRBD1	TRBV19	TGTGCCAGTAGTTCAGATACAGGGGTTTCGGGCGAGCAGTACTTC	CASSSDTGVSGEQYF
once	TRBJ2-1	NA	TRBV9	TGTGCCAGCAGCGCGGAGGGAGTTTCCTACAATGAGCAGTTCTTC	CASSAEGVSYNEQFF